This T cell receptor (beta chain) was captured by sequencing in a study of radiation and T cells in renal cell carcinoma (TCRdb year 2020). Regarding the complete study: In total, 53 samples underwent TCR beta sequencing: around 26 tumors plus 27 peripheral blood samples. Across all 53 samples, under 4,500,000 unique CDR3 nucleotide sequences, encoding approximately 2.5 million unique CDR3 amino acid sequences, were identified.

The study at large found these results: Compared with control tumors, irradiated tumors had a greater number of dominant CDR3 motifs, and these motifs made up a bigger portion of the repertoire. With a single-armed trial design, the study had no way to address how radiation dose or scheduling affects the TCR repertoire. Compared with controls, irradiated tumors had higher TCR clonality, as the top 100 clonotypes made up an average of approximately 54% of the repertoire, versus roughly 40% in nephrectomy-only tumors. Because only small tumor regions of approximately 1 g were available, the study did not capture intratumoral heterogeneity.

The time point label of this sample denotes: tumor resected at nephrectomy. Per the publication, the treatment or condition label means: treatment-naive control, cytoreductive nephrectomy. The control tumors were taken from treatment-naive renal cell carcinoma patients who had cytoreductive nephrectomy with no earlier radiation. Every patient had renal cell carcinoma of clear cell pathology. The control tumors sequenced for TCR were resected between about 2010 and 2015 from some 10 males and a handful of females whose median age was roughly 57 years (range 40 to 82). Tumor processing involved mechanical dissociation, digestion with collagenase/hyaluronidase at 37 degrees C, handling in gentleMACS C tubes, and storage in liquid nitrogen. Genomic DNA for TCR sequencing was prepared using the QIAamp DNA Blood Mini Kit (Qiagen). The analyses included only samples that passed all quality control checks.

About this clone itself: Its antigen target is currently unknown. No much larger clonotype is one base removed from it; base qualities were not supplied.

The immunoSEQ kit was used, according to the manufacturer's recommendations, to generate TCR beta libraries from genomic DNA. To prepare libraries, a first multiplex PCR with proprietary primers was run, followed by a second PCR that added unique barcodes, and a bead cleanup was done after each round. A kit-provided positive control reaction and a negative control reaction were included in every sample batch. The final libraries were assessed on an Agilent 4200 TapeStation D1000 ScreenTape, pooled by volume, and quantified by qPCR. Sequencing ran on an Illumina NextSeq500 with a MidOutput 150-cycle cartridge, using 156 Read1 and 15 Index1 cycles with kit custom primers. The pooled library was loaded at roughly 1 pM, with a roughly 20% PhiX control spiked in. In the authors' own workflow: Vendor-processed data were analyzed in R, and a clonotype was defined as all T cells sharing the same CDR3 nucleotide sequence. In the clone abundance analyses, frequencies were normalized to the 10,000 most abundant clones in each sample. Public T cell clones, which averaged fewer than five per sample, were excluded before analysis. Dominant motifs were analyzed with ImmunoMap using the PAM10 matrix, a gap penalty of 30, and a homology threshold of 0.3, and motifs with a cumulative frequency of at least 0.01 were considered dominant. The immuneACCESS repertoire file appears here via TCRdb, limited to in-frame rearrangements. These files lack a portion of the clones; in checked studies, under half of the deficit traces to unresolved V genes, and the cause of the others is not known. Clone size and the V and J calls come from that table; the DNA yielded D and trimming. The sample profile shows just over 15,000 clones; roughly 56% of them were found once. More than 9.5% of the sample comes from the top ten.

This specimen was tumor tissue, taken from a patient whose treatment was nephrectomy without radiotherapy. This TCR came from a man in his fifties or sixties with renal cell carcinoma.

Here is the DNA: TGTGCCAGCAGCTTAGTAGGACAGCCGACCTACGAGCAGTACTTC. Translated, it gives CASSLVGQPTYEQYF. The chain is encoded by TRBV11-2 joined to TRBJ2-7; a tentative D match to TRBD1 spans 6 bases. V is clipped by 1 base and J by 2 bases, and the sequence between their germline boundaries is 12 bases long. CDR3 length: 15 amino acids, cysteine to phenylalanine. The sequence is cut down to CDR3 DNA, 45 bases in frame from base 1. The germline V gene yields SGHAT for CDR1 and FQNNGV for CDR2.